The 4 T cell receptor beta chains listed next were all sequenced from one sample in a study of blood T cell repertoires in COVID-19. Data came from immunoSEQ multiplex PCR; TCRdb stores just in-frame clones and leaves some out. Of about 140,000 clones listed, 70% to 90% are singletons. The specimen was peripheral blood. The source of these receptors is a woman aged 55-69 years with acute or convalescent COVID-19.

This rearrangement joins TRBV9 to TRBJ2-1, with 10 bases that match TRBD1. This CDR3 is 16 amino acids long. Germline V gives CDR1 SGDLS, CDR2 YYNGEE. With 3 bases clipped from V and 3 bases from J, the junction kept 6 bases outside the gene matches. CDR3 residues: CASSGTGGKNYNEQFF. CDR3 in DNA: TGTGCCAGCAGCGGGACAGGGGGTAAGAACTACAATGAGCAGTTCTTC.

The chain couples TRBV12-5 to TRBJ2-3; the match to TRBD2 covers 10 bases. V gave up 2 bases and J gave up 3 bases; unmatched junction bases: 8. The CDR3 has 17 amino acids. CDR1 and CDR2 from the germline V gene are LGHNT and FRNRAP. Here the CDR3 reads CASGLPQRGGGTDTQYF. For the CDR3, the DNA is TGTGCTAGTGGTTTGCCCCAGCGGGGGGGCGGGACAGATACGCAGTATTTT. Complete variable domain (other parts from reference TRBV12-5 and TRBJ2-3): DARVTQTPRHKVTEMGQEVTMRCQPILGHNTVFWYRQTMMQGLELLAYFRNRAPLDDSGMPKDRFSAEMPDATLATLKIQPSEPRDSAVYFCASGLPQRGGGTDTQYFGPGTRLTVL.

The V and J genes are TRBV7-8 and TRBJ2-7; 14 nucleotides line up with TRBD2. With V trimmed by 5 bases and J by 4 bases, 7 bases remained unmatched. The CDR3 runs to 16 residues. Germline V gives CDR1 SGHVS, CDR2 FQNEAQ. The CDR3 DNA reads TGTGCCAGCAGCCTTCGGACTAGCGGGGGGTCGTACGAGCAGTACTTC. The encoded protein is CASSLRTSGGSYEQYF.

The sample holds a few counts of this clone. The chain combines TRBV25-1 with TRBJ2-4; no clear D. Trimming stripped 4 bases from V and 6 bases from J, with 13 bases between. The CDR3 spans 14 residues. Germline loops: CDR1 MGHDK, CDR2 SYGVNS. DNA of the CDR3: TGTGCCAGCAGTGCGAGCGCTCTAGGAAACATTCAGTACTTC. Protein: CASSASALGNIQYF.